These 7 T cell receptor beta chains were all obtained from the same sample, sequenced in a study of CD8 T cells in Susac syndrome. The authors reverse transcribed roughly 0.5 to 1 ug RNA with random hexamers. TCRdb independently ran MiXCR on the immunoSEQ multiplex PCR reads; one entry per CDR3 protein. The sample consists of about 440,000 distinct CDR3 sequences, approximately 85% of them appearing once. The sample comprised CD8+ T cells from PBMCs. These receptors were collected from a human donor with multiple sclerosis.

The chain uses TRBV3-1 and TRBJ2-2; a weak D match, TRBD1 (5 bases). The CDR3 consists of 15 residues. Germline V CDR1 and CDR2: LGHDT, YNNKEL (reference sequence). V lost 6 bases to trimming and J lost 1 base, with 12 bases between them. CDR3 nucleotide sequence: TGTGCCAGCAGTCGCGAAGACAGGAACACCGGGGAGCTGTTTTTT. Its translation is CASSREDRNTGELFF. Complete variable domain (other parts from reference TRBV3-1 and TRBJ2-2): DTAVSQTPKYLVTQMGNDKSIKCEQNLGHDTMYWYKQDSKKFLKIMFSYNNKELIINETVPNRFSPKSPDKAHLNLHINSLELGDSAVYFCASSREDRNTGELFFGEGSRLTVL.

The rearrangement links TRBV6-5 to TRBJ1-1; 7 bases align to TRBD1. The CDR3 spans 12 residues. Germline CDR1 and CDR2: MNHEY and SVGAGI. With V trimmed by 6 bases and J by 5 bases, 3 bases remained unmatched. The DNA for the CDR3 is TGTGCCAGCAGCCCGACAGGGACTGAAGCTTTCTTT. Amino acids: CASSPTGTEAFF.

The CDR3 sequence is CASSLWTGQETQYF. The CDR3 nucleotides read TGTGCCAGCTCCTTATGGACAGGACAAGAGACCCAGTACTTC. The genes are TRBV5-4 and TRBJ2-5, with TRBD1 matching over 7 bases. CDR1 and CDR2 (germline): SGHNT, YYREEE (reference sequence). The CDR3 sequence is 14 residues long. The V segment lost 7 bases and the J segment 2 bases; nucleotides outside the gene matches: 8.

The V gene is TRBV24-1, the J gene TRBJ2-3; no reliable D call. The length of the CDR3 is 13 residues. CDR1 and CDR2 (germline): KGHDR, SFDVKD. Trimming cost V 9 bases and J 0 bases, with 9 bases left between them. The CDR3 DNA sequence: TGTGCCACCTCTGGCCTGAGCACAGATACGCAGTATTTT. This encodes CATSGLSTDTQYF.

This clonotype was observed a handful of times. The chain couples TRBV5-6 to TRBJ2-1; TRBD2 matches 7 bases. Trimming removed 5 bases from V and 4 bases from J; junction bases left unmatched: 3. The length of the CDR3 is 13 residues. Germline loops: CDR1 SGHDT, CDR2 YYEEEE. The CDR3 DNA reads TGTGCCAGCAGTAGACTAGCTTACAATGAGCAGTTCTTC. Encoded protein: CASSRLAYNEQFF.

V gene TRBV19 combines with J gene TRBJ2-1; D is undetermined. CDR1 and CDR2 from the germline V gene are LNHDA and SQIVND (reference sequence). V lost 6 bases to trimming and J lost 4 bases, with 7 bases between them. The CDR3 extends over 12 amino acids. CDR3: CASSGHYNEQFF. The CDR3 nucleotides are TGTGCCAGTAGCGGGCATTACAATGAGCAGTTCTTC.

This clonotype has only a few counts. V and J are TRBV6-1 and TRBJ1-1; D gene unclear. The CDR3 sequence is 11 residues long. Looked up from germline, CDR1 is MNHNS and CDR2 is SASEGT. With 8 bases removed from V and 6 bases from J, the gap between germline ends came to 10 bases. The CDR3, as DNA: TGTGCCAGCCCTAGCCCCGCTGAAGCTTTCTTT. It encodes CASPSPAEAFF.